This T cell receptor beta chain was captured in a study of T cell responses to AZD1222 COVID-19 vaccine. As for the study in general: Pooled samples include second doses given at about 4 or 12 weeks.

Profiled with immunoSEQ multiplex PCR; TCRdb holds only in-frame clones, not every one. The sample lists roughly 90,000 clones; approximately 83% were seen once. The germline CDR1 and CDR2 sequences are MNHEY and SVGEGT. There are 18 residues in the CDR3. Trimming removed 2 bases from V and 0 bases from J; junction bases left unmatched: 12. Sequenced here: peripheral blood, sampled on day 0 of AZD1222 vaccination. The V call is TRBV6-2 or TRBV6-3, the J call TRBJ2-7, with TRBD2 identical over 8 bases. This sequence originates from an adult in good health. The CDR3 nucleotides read TGTGCCAGCAGTTACCCTCGACTTAGCGGGGCCATCTCCTACGAGCAGTACTTC. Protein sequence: CASSYPRLSGAISYEQYF.